This T cell receptor beta chain was identified in a study of shared clonotypes between healthy human individuals. Whole-study context: CD4 naive and memory got three plates each, CD8 naive two, CD8 memory one. Study findings and constraints: A few donors shared around 5.1% of their naive CD4 clonotypes.

In the case of this clone: The target antigen is unknown.

Assay execution took place at the deep level. TCRdb's table, derived via immunoSEQ multiplex PCR, lists solely in-frame clones and lacks some. Found here are 2 million to 2.5 million clones, 90% to 97% of them singletons; the top ten hold approximately 0.13%. V dropped 0 bases and J dropped 8 bases, with 13 bases sitting between them. Germline values: CDR1 SEHNR, CDR2 FQNEAQ (reference sequence). CDR3 length: 14 amino acids. This sequence was found in a young man in good health. This chain connects TRBV7-9 to TRBJ1-2; TRBD1 is a possible D gene (5 bases). Input material: naive CD4+ T cells sorted from blood. Subset reported: CD45RA+ positively selected. The CDR3 spells CASSLASAGNGYTF. The CDR3, as DNA: TGTGCCAGCAGCTTAGCTTCGGCAGGGAACGGCTACACCTTC.